This T cell receptor (beta chain) was captured in a study of blood T cell repertoires in COVID-19. Whole-study context: Sites in the United States, Italy and Spain provided acute and convalescent COVID-19 samples. PBMCs, B-cell-depleted T cells, or T cells provided the cDNA or gDNA that made up the material.

Original analysis: Reference gene primer amplification yielded estimated nucleated cell counts. TCRdb's copy holds only in-frame clones and misses some; the assay was immunoSEQ multiplex PCR. V, J and clone size were drawn from that table, and D and trimming were deduced from the DNA. The profile shows some 100,000 clones, 70% to 90% of them singletons. Germline values: CDR1 SEHNR, CDR2 FQNEAQ (reference sequence). The CDR3 runs to 14 residues. After removal of 1 base from V and 8 bases from J, the junction contained 7 bases not matched to a gene. The clonotype comes from a woman aged 30 to 39 with acute or convalescent COVID-19. This chain connects TRBV7-9 to TRBJ1-2; TRBD1 aligns across 7 bases. The specimen was peripheral blood. The CDR3 DNA reads as TGTGCCAGCAGCTTAGAGGGGGCGAGGGGCGGCTACACCTTC. It yields the protein CASSLEGARGGYTF. Based on the CDR3 plus reference TRBV7-9 and TRBJ1-2, the full variable domain is DTGVSQNPRHKITKRGQNVTFRCDPISEHNRLYWYRQTLGQGPEFLTYFQNEAQLEKSRLLSDRFSAERPKGSFSTLEIQRTEQGDSAMYLCASSLEGARGGYTFGSGTRLTVV.